The 27 T cell receptor beta chains in this list originate from one sample, sequenced in a study of cytomegalovirus exposure and HLA in healthy donors. 60 Vbeta and 13 Jbeta primers were used in PCR. Method: immunoSEQ multiplex PCR; TCRdb's copy keeps in-frame clones and lacks some. The repertoire has about 200,000 clones, over 65% of them found once; the top ten carry around a sixth. The sample consisted of PBMCs. These receptor sequences come from a middle-aged man in good health and CMV-seronegative.

The rearrangement joins TRBV13 to TRBJ1-2; TRBD1 matches 9 bases. The CDR3 runs 13 residues. Per germline, CDR1 PRHDT and CDR2 FYEKMQ (reference sequence). V shed 7 bases, J shed 4 bases, and the junction held 4 bases outside the gene matches. CDR3 loop: CASTQDRGYGYTF. The DNA of the CDR3 is TGTGCCAGCACTCAGGACAGGGGCTATGGCTACACCTTC.

This chain uses TRBV2 with TRBJ1-2, with 7 positions matching TRBD1. Germline values: CDR1 SNHLY, CDR2 FYNNEI. J was trimmed by 3 bases and V by 3 bases; bases with no gene match: 4. There are 14 residues in the CDR3. DNA of the CDR3: TGTGCCAGCAGTGATAGGACAGGTCACTATGGCTACACCTTC. Translated, it gives CASSDRTGHYGYTF.

This clone was recorded once. The chain carries TRBV9 and TRBJ2-5; a weak D match, TRBD2 (5 bases). The V gene lost 0 bases and the J gene lost 5 bases, with 14 bases spanning the gap. The germline CDR1 and CDR2 sequences are SGDLS and YYNGEE. The CDR3 runs to 15 residues. The CDR3 protein is CASSVGGLRGETQYF. CDR3 sequence (DNA): TGTGCCAGCAGCGTAGGGGGATTACGAGGGGAGACCCAGTACTTC.

The V and J genes are TRBV7-8 and TRBJ1-1, with a weak D call TRBD1 (5 bases). The CDR3 consists of 13 residues. Between the trimmed V and J ends, which lost 5 bases and 6 bases, there was a span of 13 bases. Germline values: CDR1 SGHVS, CDR2 FQNEAQ. CDR3 sequence: CASSASGGPEAFF. The CDR3 DNA reads as TGTGCCAGCAGCGCAAGCGGGGGTCCTGAAGCTTTCTTT.

The gene calls are TRBV6-5 and TRBJ1-2; TRBD1 matches 7 bases. The CDR3 loop spans 14 amino acids. Germline trimming cut 5 bases from V and 0 bases from J; bases unmatched to any gene: 3. Per the germline V gene, CDR1 is MNHEY and CDR2 is SVGAGI. The CDR3 region is CASSVDRANYGYTF. The CDR3 nucleotides read TGTGCCAGCAGTGTCGACAGGGCTAACTATGGCTACACCTTC.

The table lists this clone with a few counts. This rearrangement joins TRBV6-5 to TRBJ1-1, with D tentatively TRBD1 (6 bases). The CDR3 consists of 12 residues. Trimming took 0 bases from V and 12 from J, leaving 11 bases between them. Per germline, CDR1 MNHEY and CDR2 SVGAGI. CDR3 bases: TGTGCCAGCAGTTACTCCGCAGGGGAAACTTTCTTT. Translated, it gives CASSYSAGETFF.

This chain uses TRBV11-2 with TRBJ2-5, with 7 nucleotides matching TRBD2. Trimming cost V 4 bases and J 4 bases; bases outside gene matches: 3. This CDR3 region has 13 residues. Germline V gene lookup returns CDR1 SGHAT and CDR2 FQNNGV. Here the CDR3 DNA reads TGTGCCAGCAGCTCGGGACTACCAGAGACCCAGTACTTC. It yields the protein CASSSGLPETQYF.

The chain uses TRBV27 and TRBJ2-2, with TRBD1 as a possible D gene (6 bases). The length of the CDR3 is 14 residues. The V end was cut by 6 bases, the J end by 2 bases, with 10 bases between. Germline assignment: CDR1 MNHEY and CDR2 SMNVEV (reference sequence). CDR3 DNA: TGTGCCAGCAGCCCGGACAGAAACACCGGGGAGCTGTTTTTT. This sequence encodes CASSPDRNTGELFF.

V and J are TRBV5-6 and TRBJ2-7, with D possibly TRBD1 on 6 matching bases. Germline V gives CDR1 SGHDT, CDR2 YYEEEE. V was trimmed by 0 bases and J by 2 bases, leaving 9 bases between them. This CDR3 is 14 amino acids long. The CDR3 nucleotides read TGTGCCAGCAGCTTGGCAGGGGCCCCCTACGAGCAGTACTTC. Its translation: CASSLAGAPYEQYF.

This chain joins TRBV5-5 and TRBJ2-3, with D maybe TRBD2 (5 bases). Germline V lookup: CDR1 SGHKS, CDR2 YYEKEE (reference sequence). The V end was cut by 3 bases, the J end by 5 bases, with 10 bases between. The CDR3 loop spans 13 amino acids. The CDR3 nucleotides read TGTGCCAGCAGCTCGGAGCGGTTAGATACGCAGTATTTT. As protein: CASSSERLDTQYF. Filled out from reference TRBV5-5 and TRBJ2-3, the complete variable domain reads DAGVTQSPTHLIKTRGQQVTLRCSPISGHKSVSWYQQVLGQGPQFIFQYYEKEERGRGNFPDRFSARQFPNYSSELNVNALLLGDSALYLCASSSERLDTQYFGPGTRLTVL.

This chain uses TRBV15 with TRBJ2-1; D unclear. This CDR3 region has 13 residues. Germline assignment: CDR1 LNHNV and CDR2 YYDKDF (reference sequence). Trimming cost V 6 bases and J 5 bases, with 11 bases left between them. The CDR3 coding sequence is TGTGCCACCAGAGAGCACGCGGACAATGAGCAGTTCTTC. Protein sequence: CATREHADNEQFF.

V gene TRBV27 combines with J gene TRBJ2-3; 14 bases agree with TRBD2. The CDR3 covers 18 residues. After removal of 6 bases from V and 7 bases from J, the junction contained 15 bases not matched to a gene. The germline gives CDR1 MNHEY, CDR2 SMNVEV (reference sequence). The CDR3 loop is CASSRGLAGGYSIHTQYF. CDR3 DNA sequence: TGTGCCAGCAGCCGCGGACTAGCGGGAGGATATTCGATACATACGCAGTATTTT.

This rearrangement joins TRBV9 to TRBJ1-2, with 8 bases matching TRBD1. J was trimmed by 0 bases and V by 4 bases; bases with no gene match: 5. Germline CDR1 SGDLS, CDR2 YYNGEE. CDR3 size: 15 residues. CDR3 region: CASSPRTGTNYGYTF. The DNA for the CDR3 is TGTGCCAGCAGCCCCCGGACAGGGACTAACTATGGCTACACCTTC.

The chain couples TRBV19 to TRBJ2-7; 9 bases are a match to TRBD1. The germline gives CDR1 LNHDA, CDR2 SQIVND (reference sequence). J lost 5 bases, V lost 6 bases, and 5 bases had no gene match. The CDR3 runs 13 residues. The CDR3 protein is CASRGQGLHEQYF. As DNA, the CDR3 is TGTGCCAGTAGGGGACAGGGTCTCCACGAGCAGTACTTC.

This clone was recorded a few times. V gene TRBV25-1 combines with J gene TRBJ1-4; TRBD1 agrees at 8 bases. The CDR3 has 13 residues. From germline, CDR1 is MGHDK and CDR2 SYGVNS. The V segment lost 8 bases and the J segment 7 bases; nucleotides outside the gene matches: 6. This CDR3 is CASADREGEKLFF. The CDR3 nucleotides read TGTGCCAGCGCGGACAGGGAGGGTGAAAAACTGTTTTTT.

This chain connects TRBV4-3 to TRBJ2-3; 8 bases match TRBD1. Germline V CDR1 and CDR2: LGHNA, YSLEER. After removal of 0 bases from V and 0 bases from J, the junction contained 5 bases not matched to a gene. The CDR3 runs 17 residues. CDR3 in DNA: TGCGCCAGCAGCCAAGAGTTAACAGGGGGTAGCACAGATACGCAGTATTTT. This gives the protein CASSQELTGGSTDTQYF.

This chain links TRBV10-3 with TRBJ2-7, with 9 bases that match TRBD2. Germline assignment: CDR1 ENHRY and CDR2 SYGVKD. The CDR3 contains 15 residues. V shed 4 bases, J shed 2 bases, and the junction held 6 bases outside the gene matches. The CDR3 nucleotides are TGTGCCATCAGTGCTAGCGGGGTGATCACCTACGAGCAGTACTTC. It is translated as CAISASGVITYEQYF.

This chain connects TRBV5-6 to TRBJ1-5; the D gene is possibly TRBD1 (5 bases). In germline, CDR1 is SGHDT, CDR2 YYEEEE. Trimming took 1 base from V and 7 from J, leaving 12 bases between them. This CDR3 is 14 amino acids long. In nucleotides, the CDR3 is TGTGCCAGCAGCTTGTTTCAGGGAGGCCAGCCCCAGCATTTT. Encoded protein: CASSLFQGGQPQHF.

The chain has TRBV7-2 and TRBJ2-7; 12 nucleotides line up with TRBD2. V lost 0 bases, J lost 13 bases, and 13 bases stayed unmatched. This CDR3 is 16 amino acids long. Germline CDR1 and CDR2: SGHTA and FQGNSA. The CDR3 nucleotides read TGTGCCAGCAGCTTAGCGCTTACTAGCGGGAGGAACACTGGTTACTTC. This sequence encodes CASSLALTSGRNTGYF.

This chain links TRBV19 with TRBJ1-2; D gene ambiguous. Trimming took off 3 bases at V and 8 bases at J, with 7 bases between the two ends. The CDR3 contains 11 residues. Germline V lookup: CDR1 LNHDA, CDR2 SQIVND (reference sequence). DNA for the CDR3: TGTGCCAGTAGTATCGGTAGAGGCTACACCTTC. Its translation is CASSIGRGYTF.

The chain carries TRBV7-2 and TRBJ2-2; no firm D call. The V gene's germline CDR1 is SGHTA and CDR2 FQGNSA. This CDR3 has 13 residues. Trimming removed 6 bases at V and 2 bases at J, with 7 bases between. The CDR3 protein is CASRYLNTGELFF. CDR3 DNA: TGTGCCAGCAGATATCTTAACACCGGGGAGCTGTTTTTT. Supplemented by reference TRBV7-2 and TRBJ2-2, the full variable domain reads GAGVSQSPSNKVTEKGKDVELRCDPISGHTALYWYRQSLGQGLEFLIYFQGNSAPDKSGLPSDRFSAERTGGSVSTLTIQRTQQEDSAVYLCASRYLNTGELFFGEGSRLTVL.

The chain links TRBV7-9 to TRBJ2-1; 10 bases match TRBD2. Germline assignment: CDR1 SEHNR and CDR2 FQNEAQ (reference sequence). This CDR3 is built from 15 residues. With V trimmed by 3 bases and J by 4 bases, 3 bases remained unmatched. As DNA, the CDR3 is TGTGCCAGCAGCTTTCTAGCGGGAGTTTACAATGAGCAGTTCTTC. The encoded protein is CASSFLAGVYNEQFF.

V and J are TRBV11-2 and TRBJ2-1, with TRBD1 identical over 7 bases. Germline trimming cut 5 bases from V and 4 bases from J; bases unmatched to any gene: 11. The germline V gene encodes CDR1 SGHAT and CDR2 FQNNGV. This CDR3 comprises 16 residues. CDR3 DNA sequence: TGTGCCAGCAGCAGAGAACCAGGGGGTGGTTACAATGAGCAGTTCTTC. It encodes CASSREPGGGYNEQFF.

The V call is TRBV4-1, the J call TRBJ2-5; 8 nucleotides match TRBD2. J lost 2 bases, V lost 0 bases, and 5 bases had no gene match. The germline V gene has CDR1 MGHRA and CDR2 YSYEKL. This CDR3 is built from 16 residues. The CDR3: CASSQEPRGVQETQYF. DNA for the CDR3: TGCGCCAGCAGCCAAGAGCCGCGGGGGGTACAAGAGACCCAGTACTTC.

This clone was recorded a few times. V gene TRBV18 combines with J gene TRBJ1-1; 9 bases agree with TRBD1. This CDR3 comprises 15 residues. The germline V gene encodes CDR1 KGHSH and CDR2 LQKENI. The V segment lost 2 bases and the J segment 11 bases; nucleotides outside the gene matches: 12. The CDR3 sequence is CASSPNSGQGFGAFF. Here the CDR3 DNA reads TGTGCCAGCTCACCAAATTCGGGACAGGGATTTGGGGCTTTCTTT.

This chain uses TRBV5-4 with TRBJ1-1; 10 positions agree with TRBD1. With V trimmed by 0 bases and J by 4 bases, 0 bases remained unmatched. This CDR3 contains 14 residues. CDR1 and CDR2 (germline): SGHNT, YYREEE (reference sequence). Here the CDR3 reads CASSLGTGGTEAFF. The DNA of the CDR3 is TGTGCCAGCAGCTTGGGGACAGGGGGCACTGAAGCTTTCTTT.

The chain couples TRBV4-3 to TRBJ2-7; possibly TRBD2 for D (5 bases). Germline assignment: CDR1 LGHNA and CDR2 YSLEER. The ends were cut back, 1 base at V and 9 bases at J, with 13 bases in the middle. The CDR3 runs 13 residues. The CDR3 sequence is CASSQVGLAGQYF. The CDR3 DNA reads TGCGCCAGCAGCCAAGTTGGACTCGCCGGGCAGTACTTC.